These T cell receptor beta chains were read from a single sample in a study of T cells in Graves' hyperthyroidism and ophthalmopathy. Each CDR3 protein gets one entry after TCRdb re-called the multiplex PCR reads with MiXCR. Of fewer than 300,000 distinct CDR3 sequences listed, 15% are singletons. The sequenced sample was blood. These receptor sequences come from a woman aged 45-65 years with Graves' hyperthyroidism that later progressed to Graves' ophthalmopathy. Each CDR3 is given with its conserved first and last residue. D genes are given only for firm matches. Rows give clone size only sometimes, using once, few, many, or a class for an expanded clone.

many	.	TRBV2	TRBJ1-3	CASSERGNSGNTIYF	TGTGCCAGCAGTGAGCGGGGGAACTCTGGAAACACCATATATTTT
few	.	TRBV10-2	TRBJ2-5	CASSESRETQYF	TGCGCCAGCAGTGAGTCCCGAGAGACCCAGTACTTC
many	.	TRBV20-1	TRBJ1-4	CSARERLQEKLFF	TGCAGTGCTAGGGAGCGGCTGCAAGAAAAACTGTTTTTT
many	.	TRBV27	TRBJ2-7	CASSLSGFGSYEQYF	TGTGCCAGCAGTTTATCGGGGTTTGGCTCCTACGAGCAGTACTTC
many	TRBD2	TRBV27	TRBJ2-3	CASSPPGLAGRPTDTQYF	TGTGCCAGCAGTCCACCGGGACTAGCGGGCCGACCCACAGATACGCAGTATTTT
many	TRBD1	TRBV2	TRBJ2-1	CASSPGTENSYNEQFF	TGTGCCAGCAGCCCCGGGACAGAAAACTCCTACAATGAGCAGTTCTTC
many	.	TRBV11-2	TRBJ2-1	CASSWGRPGEQFF	TGTGCCAGCAGCTGGGGCCGCCCCGGTGAGCAGTTCTTC
many	.	TRBV20-1	TRBJ1-6	CSASLIYNSPLHF	TGCAGTGCTAGTCTGATCTATAATTCACCCCTCCACTTT
many	.	TRBV2	TRBJ1-6	CASSENSPLHF	TGTGCCAGCAGTGAAAATTCACCCCTCCACTTT
many	.	TRBV15	TRBJ2-1	CATSTPQPAGPNEQFF	TGTGCCACCAGCACCCCCCAGCCGGCGGGCCCCAATGAGCAGTTCTTC
many	.	TRBV30	TRBJ2-7	CAGSRMKRGSGTYEQYF	TGTGCCGGGTCCCGGATGAAAAGGGGGAGCGGAACCTACGAGCAGTACTTC
.	.	TRBV19	TRBJ2-6	CASSARFSGANVLTF	TGTGCCAGTAGTGCCCGGTTCTCTGGGGCCAACGTCCTGACTTTC
few	.	TRBV27	TRBJ2-5	CASSLLSDLSVETQYF	TGTGCCAGCAGTTTGCTTTCCGACCTGTCGGTGGAGACCCAGTACTTC
.	TRBD1	TRBV4-1	TRBJ2-7	CASSPPQRQGAFEQYF	TGCGCCAGCAGCCCGCCTCAACGACAGGGGGCTTTTGAGCAGTACTTC
many	.	TRBV5-1	TRBJ2-3	CASSFVRGGTDTQYF	TGCGCCAGCAGCTTCGTGCGGGGCGGCACAGATACGCAGTATTTT
.	.	TRBV28	TRBJ2-2	CASKAGLRDTGELFF	TGTGCCAGCAAGGCGGGGCTTCGGGACACCGGGGAGCTGTTTTTT
many	.	TRBV20-1	TRBJ1-6	CSARDEYSPLHF	TGCAGTGCTCGGGACGAATATTCACCCCTCCACTTT
few	TRBD1	TRBV5-1	TRBJ2-4	CASNAGQGLKNIQYF	TGCGCCAGCAACGCGGGACAGGGGCTCAAAAACATTCAGTACTTC
many	TRBD1	TRBV10-3	TRBJ2-5	CAIRNRDSQETQYF	TGTGCCATCCGGAACCGGGACAGCCAAGAGACCCAGTACTTC
.	TRBD2	TRBV12-3/TRBV12-4	TRBJ2-7	CASSLLSGRSYEQYF	TGTGCCAGCAGTCTACTTAGCGGGAGGTCCTACGAGCAGTACTTC
.	TRBD2	TRBV6-2/TRBV6-3	TRBJ2-1	CASSYSNLAGIYNEQFF	TGTGCCAGCAGTTACTCGAATCTAGCGGGAATTTACAATGAGCAGTTCTTC
many	.	TRBV27	TRBJ1-1	CASSLWGANTEAFF	TGTGCCAGCAGTTTATGGGGGGCGAACACTGAAGCTTTCTTT
many	.	TRBV7-2	TRBJ2-5	CASSLRRQETQYF	TGTGCCAGCAGCTTACGAAGGCAGGAGACCCAGTACTTC
many	.	TRBV20-1	TRBJ2-7	CSAYPSRDREQYF	TGCAGTGCTTACCCTTCTAGGGATCGAGAGCAGTACTTC
few	TRBD2	TRBV4-1	TRBJ2-3	CASSQGTSGRAPDTQYF	TGCGCCAGCAGCCAGGGGACTAGCGGGAGGGCGCCAGATACGCAGTATTTT
many	TRBD2	TRBV7-8	TRBJ2-7	CASSPGTSVSWRHEQYF	TGTGCCAGCAGCCCGGGGACTAGCGTATCCTGGCGCCACGAGCAGTACTTC
.	.	TRBV6-1	TRBJ2-3	CASSERRGTDTQYF	TGTGCCAGCAGTGAGCGAAGAGGTACAGATACGCAGTATTTT
many	TRBD1	TRBV24-1	TRBJ2-7	CATSDTVSGTGVHEQYF	TGTGCCACCAGTGATACCGTTTCCGGGACAGGGGTCCACGAGCAGTACTTC
few	TRBD2	TRBV10-2	TRBJ2-7	CASNPGLRLREQYF	TGCGCCAGCAACCCGGGACTAAGACTACGGGAGCAGTACTTC
many	.	TRBV28	TRBJ1-2	CASSPDVYGYTF	TGTGCCAGCAGCCCAGATGTCTATGGCTACACCTTC
many	.	TRBV28	TRBJ2-7	CASSIQGWAAYEQYF	TGTGCCAGCAGTATACAGGGATGGGCTGCCTACGAGCAGTACTTC
many	.	TRBV29-1	TRBJ2-7	CSVDDETPPYEQYF	TGCAGCGTTGATGACGAGACTCCTCCCTACGAGCAGTACTTC
many	.	TRBV18	TRBJ1-3	CASSPPGRGSGNTIYF	TGTGCCAGCTCACCACCCGGGAGGGGCTCTGGAAACACCATATATTTT
many	.	TRBV9	TRBJ2-7	CASSVATGSHEQYF	TGTGCCAGCAGCGTAGCTACAGGGTCCCACGAGCAGTACTTC
many	.	TRBV20-1	TRBJ2-6	CSARITGGGSGANVLTF	TGCAGTGCTAGGATAACAGGGGGGGGCTCTGGGGCCAACGTCCTGACTTTC
many	TRBD2	TRBV27	TRBJ2-1	CASSLSAGGGADEQFF	TGTGCCAGCAGTTTATCAGCGGGAGGGGGTGCGGATGAGCAGTTCTTC
.	TRBD2	TRBV7-9	TRBJ2-6	CASSHRLAGGSGANVLTF	TGTGCCAGCAGCCACCGACTAGCGGGAGGTTCTGGGGCCAACGTCCTGACTTTC
.	.	TRBV7-9	TRBJ2-7	CASSLDFSEQYF	TGTGCCAGCAGCTTGGACTTCTCCGAGCAGTACTTC
many	.	TRBV18	TRBJ1-5	CASSPGNQPQHF	TGTGCCAGCTCACCGGGTAATCAGCCCCAGCATTTT
.	TRBD2	TRBV30	TRBJ2-7	CAWSVLKTSNEQYF	TGTGCCTGGAGTGTACTTAAGACTAGCAACGAGCAGTACTTC
many	.	TRBV28	TRBJ2-7	CASRFGMRATYEQYF	TGTGCCAGCAGGTTTGGAATGCGGGCGACCTACGAGCAGTACTTC
few	.	TRBV9	TRBJ1-2	CASSVVRGLLYGYTF	TGTGCCAGCAGCGTAGTAAGAGGACTGCTCTATGGCTACACCTTC
many	.	TRBV20-1	TRBJ2-3	CSAWWGSGGADTQYF	TGCAGTGCCTGGTGGGGGTCAGGGGGGGCAGATACGCAGTATTTT
few	.	TRBV7-9	TRBJ1-2	CASSLGPRGYTF	TGTGCCAGCAGCTTAGGCCCCCGTGGCTACACCTTC
many	.	TRBV29-1	TRBJ1-1	CSLSQAYGTNEAFF	TGCAGCCTAAGTCAGGCCTATGGGACGAATGAAGCTTTCTTT
.	.	TRBV15	TRBJ2-1	CATSVGRGDYNEQFF	TGTGCCACCAGCGTGGGAAGGGGCGATTACAATGAGCAGTTCTTC
many	TRBD1	TRBV18	TRBJ1-2	CASSPGTDYGYTF	TGTGCCAGCTCACCCGGGACAGATTATGGCTACACCTTC
many	.	TRBV2	TRBJ1-6	CASRSSSLGSPLHF	TGTGCCAGCAGGTCCTCTAGCTTAGGTTCACCCCTCCACTTT
many	TRBD2	TRBV27	TRBJ2-7	CASSLAGLVYEQYF	TGTGCCAGCAGTTTGGCGGGACTAGTCTACGAGCAGTACTTC
once	.	TRBV9	TRBJ2-3	CASSVGSREDTQYF	TGTGCCAGCAGCGTAGGCAGTAGGGAGGATACGCAGTATTTT
many	.	TRBV2	TRBJ2-3	CASGDQMGHTQYF	TGTGCCAGCGGGGACCAAATGGGTCATACGCAGTATTTT
few	.	TRBV24-1	TRBJ2-6	CATSDPSGSGANVLTF	TGTGCCACCAGTGACCCCTCAGGCTCTGGGGCCAACGTCCTGACTTTC
.	.	TRBV5-6	TRBJ1-4	CASTIGGEKLFF	TGTGCCAGCACCATCGGAGGTGAAAAACTGTTTTTT